Shown below are 9 T cell receptor beta chains from a single sample sequenced in a study of T cells in Graves' hyperthyroidism and ophthalmopathy. Template material for amplifying TCR beta CDR3 regions consisted of RNA transcripts. Initially, a first-round RT-PCR of the TCR CDR3 employed the HTBI primer set. TCRdb fed the multiplex PCR reads into MiXCR, producing one record per CDR3 protein. The sample includes more than 500,000 distinct CDR3 sequences, 46% of them seen just once. Sequenced sample: peripheral blood or thyroid tissue (not recorded which). The receptors were sampled from an adult woman with Graves' disease, either hyperthyroidism or ophthalmopathy (not recorded which).

The rearrangement links TRBV10-2 to TRBJ2-7; weak D call: TRBD2 (5 bases). Germline V gene sequence: CDR1 WSHSY, CDR2 SAAADI. There are 13 residues in the CDR3. Trimming cost V 3 bases and J 5 bases, with 11 bases left between them. This CDR3 reads CASSEFGVNEQYF. The CDR3 DNA follows: TGCGCCAGCAGTGAATTCGGGGTCAACGAGCAGTACTTC.

The chain joins TRBV29-1 to TRBJ2-7, with D tentatively TRBD2 (5 bases). The V and J ends lost 6 bases and 7 bases respectively, with 13 bases between them. CDR1 and CDR2 from the germline V gene are SQVTM and ANQGSEA. The CDR3 totals 11 residues. The CDR3 nucleotides are TGCAGCGTCCGCTCACTAGGGGAGCAGTACTTC. The encoded protein is CSVRSLGEQYF.

At least ten counts were recorded for this clonotype. V usage is TRBV25-1 and J usage is TRBJ2-7; 9 positions match TRBD2. This CDR3 spans 17 amino acids. CDR1 and CDR2 from the germline V gene are MGHDK and SYGVNS. V trimming: 1 base; J trimming: 2 bases; junction bases outside the gene matches: 9. This chain's CDR3 is CASSESGGRARTYEQYF. In DNA, the CDR3 is TGTGCCAGCAGTGAATCGGGCGGGAGGGCCCGTACCTACGAGCAGTACTTC.

The chain combines TRBV29-1 with TRBJ1-2, with TRBD1 matching over 8 bases. CDR3 length: 12 amino acids. Germline V lookup: CDR1 SQVTM, CDR2 ANQGSEA. The ends lost 7 bases at V and 4 bases at J; junction bases unmatched: 5. The CDR3 sequence is CSDTGTGYGYTF. In DNA, the CDR3 is TGCAGCGACACCGGGACAGGCTATGGCTACACCTTC.

V gene TRBV7-9 combines with J gene TRBJ1-2, with D perhaps TRBD1 (5 bases). This CDR3 region has 13 residues. Germline CDR1 reads SEHNR; CDR2 reads FQNEAQ (reference sequence). The V and J ends lost 5 bases and 6 bases respectively, with 13 bases between them. The CDR3 spells CASSQHGTDGYTF. CDR3 coding DNA: TGTGCCAGCAGCCAGCACGGGACGGATGGCTACACCTTC. Variable domain in full (rest from reference TRBV7-9 and TRBJ1-2): DTGVSQNPRHKITKRGQNVTFRCDPISEHNRLYWYRQTLGQGPEFLTYFQNEAQLEKSRLLSDRFSAERPKGSFSTLEIQRTEQGDSAMYLCASSQHGTDGYTFGSGTRLTVV.

In DNA, the CDR3 is TGTGCCATCAGTGAGTATCGGTCTATCGAGCAGTACTTC. Protein product: CAISEYRSIEQYF. V and J are TRBV10-3 and TRBJ2-7; D gene unclear. The V and J ends lost 1 base and 6 bases respectively, with 10 bases between them. Germline assignment: CDR1 ENHRY and CDR2 SYGVKD. The CDR3 runs to 13 residues.

This clonotype occurred many times. CDR3 sequence: CASSLEEGSAPLHF. CDR3 nucleotide sequence: TGTGCCAGCAGCTTAGAGGAGGGGAGTGCACCCCTCCACTTT. The chain combines TRBV7-9 with TRBJ1-6; tentatively, D is TRBD1 (5 bases). The V gene lost 1 base and the J gene lost 11 bases, with 12 bases spanning the gap. There are 14 residues in the CDR3. CDR1 is SEHNR and CDR2 is FQNEAQ in the germline V gene (reference sequence).

In its sample, this clonotype was seen a few times. The genes are TRBV5-1 and TRBJ1-5; the match to TRBD1 covers 7 bases. The CDR3 spans 16 residues. The V gene's germline CDR1 is SGHRS and CDR2 YFSETQ. V lost 4 bases, J lost 3 bases, and 10 bases stayed unmatched. Written as DNA, the CDR3 is TGCGCCAGCAGCAAACCTTGGGGGACAGACAATCAGCCCCAGCATTTT. Translation: CASSKPWGTDNQPQHF.

The rearrangement links TRBV7-9 to TRBJ1-3, with D possibly being TRBD1 (5 bases). Germline V lookup: CDR1 SEHNR, CDR2 FQNEAQ (reference sequence). This CDR3 is built from 16 residues. Between the trimmed V and J ends, which lost 5 bases and 0 bases, there was a span of 14 bases. The DNA of the CDR3 is TGTGCCAGCAGCGCCCGGGGGGGACTCTCTGGAAACACCATATATTTT. As protein: CASSARGGLSGNTIYF. Full variable domain (rest looked up from reference TRBV7-9 and TRBJ1-3): DTGVSQNPRHKITKRGQNVTFRCDPISEHNRLYWYRQTLGQGPEFLTYFQNEAQLEKSRLLSDRFSAERPKGSFSTLEIQRTEQGDSAMYLCASSARGGLSGNTIYFGEGSWLTVV.